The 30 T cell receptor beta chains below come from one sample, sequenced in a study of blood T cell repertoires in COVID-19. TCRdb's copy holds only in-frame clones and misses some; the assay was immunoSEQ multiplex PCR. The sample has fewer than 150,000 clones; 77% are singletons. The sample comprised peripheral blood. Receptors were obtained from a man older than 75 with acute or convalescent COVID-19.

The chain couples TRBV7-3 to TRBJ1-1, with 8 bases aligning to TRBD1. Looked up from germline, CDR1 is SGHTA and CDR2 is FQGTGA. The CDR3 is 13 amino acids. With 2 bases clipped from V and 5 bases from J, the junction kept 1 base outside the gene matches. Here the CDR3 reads CASSLRQGTEAFF. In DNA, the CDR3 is TGTGCCAGCAGCTTACGACAGGGGACTGAAGCTTTCTTT. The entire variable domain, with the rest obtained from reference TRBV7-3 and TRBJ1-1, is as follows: GAGVSQTPSNKVTEKGKYVELRCDPISGHTALYWYRQSLGQGPEFLIYFQGTGAADDSGLPNDRFFAVRPEGSVSTLKIQRTERGDSAVYLCASSLRQGTEAFFGQGTRLTVV.

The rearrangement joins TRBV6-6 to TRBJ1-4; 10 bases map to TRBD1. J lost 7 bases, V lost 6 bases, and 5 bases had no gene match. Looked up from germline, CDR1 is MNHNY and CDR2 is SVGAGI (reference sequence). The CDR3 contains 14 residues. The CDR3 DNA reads TGTGCCAGCAGCAAGACAGGGGGCTTTGAAAAACTGTTTTTT. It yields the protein CASSKTGGFEKLFF.

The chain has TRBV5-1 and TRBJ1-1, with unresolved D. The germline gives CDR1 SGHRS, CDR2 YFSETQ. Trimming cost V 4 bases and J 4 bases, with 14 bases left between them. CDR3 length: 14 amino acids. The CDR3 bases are TGCGCCAGCAGCACCCAAGGTTCAGGCACTGAAGCTTTCTTT. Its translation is CASSTQGSGTEAFF.

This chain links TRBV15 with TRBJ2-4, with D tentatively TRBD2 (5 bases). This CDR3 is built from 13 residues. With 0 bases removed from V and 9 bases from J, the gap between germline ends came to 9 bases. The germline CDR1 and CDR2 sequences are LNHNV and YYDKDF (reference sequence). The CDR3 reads CATSRDPGSIQYF. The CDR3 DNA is TGTGCCACCAGCAGAGATCCGGGGAGCATTCAGTACTTC.

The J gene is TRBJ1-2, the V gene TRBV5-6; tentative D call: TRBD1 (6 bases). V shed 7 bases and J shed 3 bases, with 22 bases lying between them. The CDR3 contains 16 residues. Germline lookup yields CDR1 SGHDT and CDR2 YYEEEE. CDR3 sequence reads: CASSYQGGGGDYGYTF. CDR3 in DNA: TGTGCCAGCTCCTACCAGGGAGGGGGAGGCGACTATGGCTACACCTTC.

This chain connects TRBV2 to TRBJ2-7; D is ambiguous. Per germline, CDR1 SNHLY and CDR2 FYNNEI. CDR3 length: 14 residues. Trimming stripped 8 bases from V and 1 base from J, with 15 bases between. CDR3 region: CASVNGRFSYEQYF. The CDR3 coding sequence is TGTGCCAGCGTCAATGGCAGATTTTCCTACGAGCAGTACTTC.

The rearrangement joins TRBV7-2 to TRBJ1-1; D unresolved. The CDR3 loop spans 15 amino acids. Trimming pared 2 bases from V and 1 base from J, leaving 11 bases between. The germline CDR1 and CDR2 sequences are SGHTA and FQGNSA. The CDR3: CASSLRTRRNTEAFF. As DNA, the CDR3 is TGTGCCAGCAGCTTAAGAACCCGGAGGAACACTGAAGCTTTCTTT. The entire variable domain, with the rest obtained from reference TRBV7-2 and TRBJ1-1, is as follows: GAGVSQSPSNKVTEKGKDVELRCDPISGHTALYWYRQSLGQGLEFLIYFQGNSAPDKSGLPSDRFSAERTGGSVSTLTIQRTQQEDSAVYLCASSLRTRRNTEAFFGQGTRLTVV.

This chain's CDR3 is CASSLDEQGARGAFF. CDR3 DNA: TGTGCCAGCAGCTTGGATGAACAGGGGGCGCGAGGAGCTTTCTTT. The gene calls are TRBV5-4 and TRBJ1-1, with 9 bases lining up with TRBD1. Trimming cost V 0 bases and J 10 bases; bases outside gene matches: 10. The CDR3 runs to 15 residues. Germline lookup yields CDR1 SGHNT and CDR2 YYREEE (reference sequence). Full variable domain (rest looked up from reference TRBV5-4 and TRBJ1-1): ETGVTQSPTHLIKTRGQQVTLRCSSQSGHNTVSWYQQALGQGPQFIFQYYREEENGRGNFPPRFSGLQFPNYSSELNVNALELDDSALYLCASSLDEQGARGAFFGQGTRLTVV.

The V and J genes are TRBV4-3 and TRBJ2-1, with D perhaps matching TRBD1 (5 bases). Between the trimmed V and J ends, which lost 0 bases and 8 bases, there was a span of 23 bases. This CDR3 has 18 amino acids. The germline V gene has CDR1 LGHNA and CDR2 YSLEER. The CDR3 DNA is TGCGCCAGCAGCCAAGAAATCGACCGGTATCTAGGGGCCGATGAGCAGTTCTTC. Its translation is CASSQEIDRYLGADEQFF.

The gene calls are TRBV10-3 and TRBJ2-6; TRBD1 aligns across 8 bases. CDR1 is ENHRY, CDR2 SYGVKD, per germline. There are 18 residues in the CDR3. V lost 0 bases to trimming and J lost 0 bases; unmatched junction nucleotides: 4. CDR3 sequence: CAISESGTGPSGANVLTF. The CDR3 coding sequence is TGTGCCATCAGTGAGTCTGGGACAGGCCCCTCTGGGGCCAACGTCCTGACTTTC.

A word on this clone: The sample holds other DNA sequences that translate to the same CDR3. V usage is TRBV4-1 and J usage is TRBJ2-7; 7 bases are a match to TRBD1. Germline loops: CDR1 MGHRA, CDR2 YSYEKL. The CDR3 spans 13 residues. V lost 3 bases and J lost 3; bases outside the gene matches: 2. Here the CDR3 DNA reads TGCGCCAGCAGCCAGACAGGGAGCTACGAGCAGTACTTC. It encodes CASSQTGSYEQYF.

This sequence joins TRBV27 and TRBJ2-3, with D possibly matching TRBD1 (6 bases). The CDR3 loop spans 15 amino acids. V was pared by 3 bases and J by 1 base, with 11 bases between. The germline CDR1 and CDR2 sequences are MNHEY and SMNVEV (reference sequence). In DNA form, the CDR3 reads TGTGCCAGCAGTTTCCAGGGGTACGGCACAGATACGCAGTATTTT. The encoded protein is CASSFQGYGTDTQYF.

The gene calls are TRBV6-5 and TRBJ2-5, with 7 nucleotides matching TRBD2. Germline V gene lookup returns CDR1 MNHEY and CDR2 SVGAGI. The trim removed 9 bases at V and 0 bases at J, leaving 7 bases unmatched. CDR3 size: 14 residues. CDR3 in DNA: TGTGCCAGTGGGGGAGGGCGGAACCAAGAGACCCAGTACTTC. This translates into CASGGGRNQETQYF.

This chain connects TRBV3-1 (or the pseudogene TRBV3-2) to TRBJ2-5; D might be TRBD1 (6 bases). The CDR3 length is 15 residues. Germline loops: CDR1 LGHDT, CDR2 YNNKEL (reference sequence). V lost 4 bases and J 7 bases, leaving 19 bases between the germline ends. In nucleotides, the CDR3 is TGTGCCAGCAGCCGATGGGACACGAGAGGAGGGACCCAGTACTTC. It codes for CASSRWDTRGGTQYF.

The CDR3 DNA reads as TGTGCCAGCTCACCAATCTATTGGGCAGGGGCATCCCCGAACACTGAAGCTTTCTTT. Its translation is CASSPIYWAGASPNTEAFF. V usage is TRBV18 and J usage is TRBJ1-1; D is possibly TRBD1 (6 bases). Trimming cost V 2 bases and J 1 base, with 23 bases left between them. Germline loops: CDR1 KGHSH, CDR2 LQKENI. This CDR3 has 19 residues.

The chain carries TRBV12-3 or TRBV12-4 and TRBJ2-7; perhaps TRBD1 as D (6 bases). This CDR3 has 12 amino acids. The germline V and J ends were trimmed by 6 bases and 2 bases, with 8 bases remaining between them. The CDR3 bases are TGTGCCAGCAGCCGGGACACCTACGAGCAGTACTTC. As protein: CASSRDTYEQYF.

The CDR3 nucleotides read TGCGCCAGCCCCCTCCGGGACAAAAAAACAAGGGAGCAGTTCTTC. Protein: CASPLRDKKTREQFF. The chain has TRBV5-1 and TRBJ2-1, with D perhaps matching TRBD1 (6 bases). Trimming removed 7 bases at V and 10 bases at J, with 24 bases between. CDR1 is SGHRS, CDR2 YFSETQ, per germline. The CDR3 consists of 15 residues.

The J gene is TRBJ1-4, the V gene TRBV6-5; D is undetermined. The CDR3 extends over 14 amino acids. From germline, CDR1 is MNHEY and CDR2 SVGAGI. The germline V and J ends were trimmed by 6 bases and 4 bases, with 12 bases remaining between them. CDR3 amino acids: CASSPGRFNEKLFF. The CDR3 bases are TGTGCCAGCAGCCCAGGAAGGTTTAATGAAAAACTGTTTTTT.

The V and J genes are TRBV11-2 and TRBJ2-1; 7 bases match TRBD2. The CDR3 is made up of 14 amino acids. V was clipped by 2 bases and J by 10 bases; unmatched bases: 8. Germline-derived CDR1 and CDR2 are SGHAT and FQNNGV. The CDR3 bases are TGTGCCAGCAGCTTACTAGGCGGGGGACTCGAGCAGTTCTTC. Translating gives CASSLLGGGLEQFF. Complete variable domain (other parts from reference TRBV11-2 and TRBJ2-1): EAGVAQSPRYKIIEKRQSVAFWCNPISGHATLYWYQQILGQGPKLLIQFQNNGVVDDSQLPKDRFSAERLKGVDSTLKIQPAKLEDSAVYLCASSLLGGGLEQFFGPGTRLTVL.

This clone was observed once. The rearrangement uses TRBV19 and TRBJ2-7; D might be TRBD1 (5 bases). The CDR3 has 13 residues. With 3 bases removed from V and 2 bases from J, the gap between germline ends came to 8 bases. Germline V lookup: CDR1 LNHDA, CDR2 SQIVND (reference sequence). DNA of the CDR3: TGTGCCAGTAGTATTACAGGTACCTACGAGCAGTACTTC. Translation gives CASSITGTYEQYF.

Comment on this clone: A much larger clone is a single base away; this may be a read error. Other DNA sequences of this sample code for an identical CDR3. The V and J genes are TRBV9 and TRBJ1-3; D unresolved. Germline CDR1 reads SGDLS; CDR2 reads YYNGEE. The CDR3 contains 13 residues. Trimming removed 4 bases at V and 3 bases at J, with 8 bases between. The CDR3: CASSYGDGNTIYF. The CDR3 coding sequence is TGTGCCAGCAGCTACGGGGATGGAAACACCATATATTTT.

CDR3 DNA: TGCGCCAGCAGCCAATTAACAGGGGTCGCAGTTTTGACTGGAAACACCATATATTTT. It codes for CASSQLTGVAVLTGNTIYF. The V gene is TRBV4-1, the J gene TRBJ1-3; TRBD1 agrees at 7 bases. J was trimmed by 2 bases and V by 2 bases; bases with no gene match: 15. Germline-derived CDR1 and CDR2 are MGHRA and YSYEKL. This CDR3 is built from 19 residues.

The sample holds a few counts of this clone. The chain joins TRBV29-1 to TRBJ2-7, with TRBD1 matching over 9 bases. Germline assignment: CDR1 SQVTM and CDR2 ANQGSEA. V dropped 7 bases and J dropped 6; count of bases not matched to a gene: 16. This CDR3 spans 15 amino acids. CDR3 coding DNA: TGCAGCGCATCAAGGGGGACAGGGTCTTTGTCCGAGCAGTACTTC. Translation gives CSASRGTGSLSEQYF.

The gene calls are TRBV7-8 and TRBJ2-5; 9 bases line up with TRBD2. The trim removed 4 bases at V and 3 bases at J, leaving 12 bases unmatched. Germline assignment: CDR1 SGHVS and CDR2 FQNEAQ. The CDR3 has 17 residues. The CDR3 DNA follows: TGTGCCAGCAGCTCCCCTCGAGTGGCTAGCGGGAAAGAGACCCAGTACTTC. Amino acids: CASSSPRVASGKETQYF.

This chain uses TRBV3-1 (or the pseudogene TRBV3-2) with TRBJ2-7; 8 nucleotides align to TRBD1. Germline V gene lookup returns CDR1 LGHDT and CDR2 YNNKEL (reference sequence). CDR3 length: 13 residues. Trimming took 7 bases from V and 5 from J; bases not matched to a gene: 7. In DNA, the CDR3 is TGTGCCAGCAACGACAGGGGCCGTAACGAGCAGTACTTC. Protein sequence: CASNDRGRNEQYF.

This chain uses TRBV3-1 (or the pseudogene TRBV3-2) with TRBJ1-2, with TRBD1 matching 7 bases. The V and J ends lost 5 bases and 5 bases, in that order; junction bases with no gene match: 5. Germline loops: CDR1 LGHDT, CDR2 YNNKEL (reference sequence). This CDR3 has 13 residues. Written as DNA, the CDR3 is TGTGCCAGCAGCGACAGGGATCTTTATGGCTACACCTTC. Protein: CASSDRDLYGYTF.

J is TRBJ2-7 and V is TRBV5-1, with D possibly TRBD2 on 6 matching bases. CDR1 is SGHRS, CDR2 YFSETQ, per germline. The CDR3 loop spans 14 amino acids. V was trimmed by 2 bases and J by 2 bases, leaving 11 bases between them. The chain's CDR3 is CASSLGGRTYEQYF. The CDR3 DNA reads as TGCGCCAGCAGCTTAGGTGGGAGGACCTACGAGCAGTACTTC.

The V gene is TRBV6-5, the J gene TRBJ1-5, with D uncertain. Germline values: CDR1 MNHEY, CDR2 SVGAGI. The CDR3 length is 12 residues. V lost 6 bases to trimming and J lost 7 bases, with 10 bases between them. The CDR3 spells CASRLPRQPQHF. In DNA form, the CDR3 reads TGTGCCAGCAGGCTCCCCAGGCAGCCCCAGCATTTT.

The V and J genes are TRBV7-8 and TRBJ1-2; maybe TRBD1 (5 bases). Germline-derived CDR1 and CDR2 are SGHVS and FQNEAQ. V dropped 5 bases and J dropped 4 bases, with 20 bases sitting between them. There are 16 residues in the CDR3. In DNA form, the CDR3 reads TGTGCCAGCAGCCCACCCGGGGGAGGTACGGTCTATGGCTACACCTTC. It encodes CASSPPGGGTVYGYTF.

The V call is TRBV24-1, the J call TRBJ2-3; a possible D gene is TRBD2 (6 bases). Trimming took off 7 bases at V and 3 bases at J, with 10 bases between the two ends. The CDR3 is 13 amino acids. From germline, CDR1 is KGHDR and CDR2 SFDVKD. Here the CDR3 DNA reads TGTGCCACCAGCCTGGGGGGAACAGATACGCAGTATTTT. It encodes CATSLGGTDTQYF.